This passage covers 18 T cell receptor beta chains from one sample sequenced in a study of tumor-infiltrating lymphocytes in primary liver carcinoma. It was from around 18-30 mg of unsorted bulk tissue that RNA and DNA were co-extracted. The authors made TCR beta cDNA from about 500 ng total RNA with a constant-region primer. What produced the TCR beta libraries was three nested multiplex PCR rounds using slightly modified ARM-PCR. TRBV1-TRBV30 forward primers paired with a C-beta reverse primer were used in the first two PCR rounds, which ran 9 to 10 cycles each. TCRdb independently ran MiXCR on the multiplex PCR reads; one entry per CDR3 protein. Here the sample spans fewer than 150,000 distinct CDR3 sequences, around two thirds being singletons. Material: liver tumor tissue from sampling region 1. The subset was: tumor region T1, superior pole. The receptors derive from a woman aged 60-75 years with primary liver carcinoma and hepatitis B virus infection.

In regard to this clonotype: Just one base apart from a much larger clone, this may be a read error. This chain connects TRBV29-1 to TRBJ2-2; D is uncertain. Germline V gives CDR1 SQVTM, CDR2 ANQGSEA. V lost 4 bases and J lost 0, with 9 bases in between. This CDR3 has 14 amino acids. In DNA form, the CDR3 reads TGCAGCGTTGGAGACCTAACGAACACCGGGGAGCTGTTTTTT. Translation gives CSVGDLTNTGELFF.

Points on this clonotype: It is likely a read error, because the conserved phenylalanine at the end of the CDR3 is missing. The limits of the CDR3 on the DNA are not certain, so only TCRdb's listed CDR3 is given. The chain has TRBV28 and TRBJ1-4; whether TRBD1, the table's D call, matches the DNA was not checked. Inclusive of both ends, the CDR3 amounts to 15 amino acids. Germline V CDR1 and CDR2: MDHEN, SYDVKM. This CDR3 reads CATRAAGTGLEKLSL.

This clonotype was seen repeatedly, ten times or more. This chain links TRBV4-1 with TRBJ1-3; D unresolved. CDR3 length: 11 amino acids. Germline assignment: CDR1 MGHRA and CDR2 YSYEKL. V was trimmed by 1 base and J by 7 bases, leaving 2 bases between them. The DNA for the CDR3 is TGCGCCAGCAGCCAAGGGAACACCATATATTTT. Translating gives CASSQGNTIYF.

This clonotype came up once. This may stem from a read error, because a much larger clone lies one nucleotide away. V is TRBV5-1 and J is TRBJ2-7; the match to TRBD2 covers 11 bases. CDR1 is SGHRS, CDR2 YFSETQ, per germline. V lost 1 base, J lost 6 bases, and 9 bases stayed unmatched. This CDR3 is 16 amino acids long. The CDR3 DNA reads TGCGCCAGCAGCTTGTCTAGCGGGAGGACCAACTCCGAGCAGTACTTC. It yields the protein CASSLSSGRTNSEQYF.

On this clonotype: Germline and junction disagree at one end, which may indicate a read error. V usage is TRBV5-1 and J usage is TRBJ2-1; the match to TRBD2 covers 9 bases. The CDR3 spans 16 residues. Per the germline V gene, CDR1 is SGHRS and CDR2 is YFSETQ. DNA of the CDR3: TGCGCGAGCAGCCTCTCTAGCGGGATCTCCTACAATGAGCAGTTCTTC. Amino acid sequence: CASSLSSGISYNEQFF.

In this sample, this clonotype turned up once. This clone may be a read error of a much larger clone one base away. The CDR3 coding sequence is TGTGCCAGCAGTTATCGAGGGGGCGGCAATGAGCCCCAGCATTTT. As protein: CASSYRGGGNEPQHF. This chain connects TRBV6-5 to TRBJ1-5; 7 bases match TRBD1. The CDR3 spans 15 residues. The germline gives CDR1 MNHEY, CDR2 SVGAGI.

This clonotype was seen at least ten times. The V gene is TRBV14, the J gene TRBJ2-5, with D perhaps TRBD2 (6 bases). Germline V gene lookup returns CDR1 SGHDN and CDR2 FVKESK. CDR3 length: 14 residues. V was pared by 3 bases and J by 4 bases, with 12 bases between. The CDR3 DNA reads TGTGCCAGCAGCCATAGGCCAGCGGGAGAGACCCAGTACTTC. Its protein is CASSHRPAGETQYF.

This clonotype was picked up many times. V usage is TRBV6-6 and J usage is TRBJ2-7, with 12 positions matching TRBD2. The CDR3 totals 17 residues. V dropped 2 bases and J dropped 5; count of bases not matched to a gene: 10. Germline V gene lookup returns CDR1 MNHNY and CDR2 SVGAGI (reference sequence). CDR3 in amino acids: CASSYAVRGLAGDEQYF. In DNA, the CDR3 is TGTGCCAGCAGTTACGCGGTAAGGGGACTAGCGGGCGACGAGCAGTACTTC.

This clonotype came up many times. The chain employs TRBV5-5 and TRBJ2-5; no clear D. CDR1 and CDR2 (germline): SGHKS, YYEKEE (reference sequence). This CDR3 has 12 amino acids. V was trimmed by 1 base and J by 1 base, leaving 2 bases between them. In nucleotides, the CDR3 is TGTGCCAGCAGCTTGTTCCAAGAGACCCAGTACTTC. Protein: CASSLFQETQYF.

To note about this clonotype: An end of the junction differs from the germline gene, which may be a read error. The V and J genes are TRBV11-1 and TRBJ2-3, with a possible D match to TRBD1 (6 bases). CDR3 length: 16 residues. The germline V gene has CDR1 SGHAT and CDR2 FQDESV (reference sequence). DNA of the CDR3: TGTGTCAGCAGCTTTAGGGGACATGGATTCACAGATACGCAGTATTTT. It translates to CVSSFRGHGFTDTQYF.

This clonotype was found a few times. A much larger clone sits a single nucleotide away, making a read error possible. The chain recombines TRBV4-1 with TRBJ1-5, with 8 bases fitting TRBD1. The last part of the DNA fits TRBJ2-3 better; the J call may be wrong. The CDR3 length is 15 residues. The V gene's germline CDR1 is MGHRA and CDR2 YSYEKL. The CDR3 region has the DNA TGCGCCAGCAGCCAACAGGGGGCGCAAGGTCAGCCCCAGTATTTT. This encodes CASSQQGAQGQPQYF.

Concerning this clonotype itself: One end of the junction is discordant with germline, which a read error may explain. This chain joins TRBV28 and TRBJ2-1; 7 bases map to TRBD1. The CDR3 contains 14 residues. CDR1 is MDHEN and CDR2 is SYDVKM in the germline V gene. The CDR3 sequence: CASSLTGPYNKQFF. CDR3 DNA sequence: TGTGCCAGCAGTTTGACAGGGCCCTACAATAAGCAGTTCTTC.

In DNA form, the CDR3 reads TGTGCCAGCAGCTTTGACAATGAGCAGTTCTTC. Encoded protein: CASSFDNEQFF. V usage is TRBV5-6 and J usage is TRBJ2-1; D remains ambiguous. Trimming left V 2 bases short and J 5 bases short, with 2 bases between. The CDR3 covers 11 residues. The germline V gene has CDR1 SGHDT and CDR2 YYEEEE.

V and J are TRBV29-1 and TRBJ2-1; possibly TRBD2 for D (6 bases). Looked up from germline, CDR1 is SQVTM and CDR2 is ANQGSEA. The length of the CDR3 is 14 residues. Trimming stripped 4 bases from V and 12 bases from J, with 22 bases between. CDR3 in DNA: TGCAGCGTTGTTGGCGGGATGGCCGTGGATGGGCAGTTCTTC. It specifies CSVVGGMAVDGQFF.

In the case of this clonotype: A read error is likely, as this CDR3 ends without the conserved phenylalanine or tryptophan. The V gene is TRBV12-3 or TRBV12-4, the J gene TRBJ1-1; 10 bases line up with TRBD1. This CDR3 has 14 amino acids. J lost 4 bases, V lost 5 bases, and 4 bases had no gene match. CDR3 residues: CASSTGQGVTEAFL. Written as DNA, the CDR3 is TGTGCCAGCAGTACTGGACAGGGGGTCACTGAAGCTTTCCTT.

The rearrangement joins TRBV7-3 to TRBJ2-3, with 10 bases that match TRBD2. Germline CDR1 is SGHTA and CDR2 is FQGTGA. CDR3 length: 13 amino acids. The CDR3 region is CASGTSALDTQYF. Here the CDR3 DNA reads TGTGCAAGCGGGACTAGCGCACTGGATACGCAGTATTTT.

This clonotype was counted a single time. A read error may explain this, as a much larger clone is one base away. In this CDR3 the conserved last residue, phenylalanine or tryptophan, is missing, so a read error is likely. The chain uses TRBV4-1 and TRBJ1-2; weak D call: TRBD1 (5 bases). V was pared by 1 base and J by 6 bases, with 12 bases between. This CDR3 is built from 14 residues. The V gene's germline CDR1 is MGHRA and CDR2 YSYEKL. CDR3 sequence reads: CASSQAQGRNGYTL. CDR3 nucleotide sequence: TGCGCCAGCAGCCAAGCCCAGGGAAGGAATGGCTACACCCTC.

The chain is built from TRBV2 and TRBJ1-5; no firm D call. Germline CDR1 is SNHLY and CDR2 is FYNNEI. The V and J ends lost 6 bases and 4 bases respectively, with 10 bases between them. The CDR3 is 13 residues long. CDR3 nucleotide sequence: TGTGCCAGCAGGATAGGCCCAAATCAGCCCCAGCATTTT. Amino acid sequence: CASRIGPNQPQHF.